This T cell receptor beta chain came from a study of T-cell reconstitution after alpha-beta-depleted transplantation in children. Germline CDR1 is MNHEY and CDR2 is SVGEGT. This CDR3 has 13 residues. With 4 bases removed from V and 2 bases from J, the gap between germline ends came to 9 bases. Unique molecular identifiers tagged the TCRbeta library. TCRdb called the PCR reads again in MiXCR, with one record for every CDR3 protein. The repertoire includes approximately 400,000 distinct CDR3 sequences, about a tenth of them detected once, and roughly 5% sits in the top ten. This chain uses TRBV6-2 or TRBV6-3 with TRBJ2-7; D is unclear. The receptor's source is a human donor who donated a stem cell graft to a child with acute myeloid leukemia. The starting material was PBMCs from the stem cell graft donor, obtained from the stem cell graft. The chain's CDR3 is CASSLSETYEQYF. CDR3 coding DNA: TGTGCCAGCAGTTTAAGCGAGACCTACGAGCAGTACTTC.